These T cell receptor beta chains were read from a single sample in a study of technical replicates of blood from several donors. The data were produced by immunoSEQ multiplex PCR, yet TCRdb's version contains in-frame clones alone and is incomplete. The sample holds about 89,000 clones; 94% are singletons and the top ten take roughly 0.26%. Specimen: T cells isolated from PBMCs. The receptors shown here come from a human donor in good health. The CDR3 runs from the conserved cysteine through the conserved F or W. Each record gives: clone size, V gene, J gene, D gene, CDR3 protein, CDR3 DNA. The D gene is left open where the match is weak. The size entry is marked missing in some rows and otherwise reads once, few, many or a size class.

-	TRBV5-6	TRBJ1-3	-	CASSLKTGFSGNTIYF	TGTGCCAGCAGCTTGAAAACAGGTTTCTCTGGAAACACCATATATTTT
-	TRBV7-8	TRBJ1-4	-	CASSPSEELFF	TGTGCCAGCAGCCCTTCTGAGGAACTGTTTTTT
-	TRBV28	TRBJ1-5	-	CASSQIQEGQGNQPQHF	TGTGCCAGCAGTCAGATACAGGAAGGGCAAGGCAATCAGCCCCAGCATTTT
-	TRBV11-3	TRBJ2-3	TRBD1	CASRNPPCEQGAQRDTQYF	TGTGCCAGCAGAAATCCCCCCTGCGAACAGGGGGCGCAGAGAGATACGCAGTATTTT
-	TRBV13	TRBJ2-7	-	CASSLEQGSRDEQYF	TGTGCCAGCAGCTTAGAGCAGGGGAGTAGAGACGAGCAGTACTTC
-	TRBV27	TRBJ1-2	TRBD1	CASSLDRANYGYTF	TGTGCCAGCAGTTTGGACAGGGCTAACTATGGCTACACCTTC
-	TRBV6-5	TRBJ1-2	TRBD1	CASRAGTGGYTF	TGTGCCAGCAGAGCCGGGACAGGGGGCTACACCTTC
-	TRBV5-1	TRBJ2-1	TRBD1	CASFSGQSYNEQFF	TGCGCCAGCTTCTCGGGACAGTCCTACAATGAGCAGTTCTTC
-	TRBV4-2	TRBJ2-6	-	CASSPWATGANVLTF	TGTGCCAGCAGCCCATGGGCTACTGGGGCCAACGTCCTGACTTTC
-	TRBV2	TRBJ1-1	-	CASSEFSLAGTNTEAFF	TGTGCCAGCAGTGAATTTAGCTTGGCCGGAACGAACACTGAAGCTTTCTTT
-	TRBV11-2	TRBJ1-5	-	CASSLEGAGINQPQHF	TGTGCCAGCAGCTTAGAAGGGGCGGGGATCAATCAGCCCCAGCATTTT
-	TRBV7-9	TRBJ2-3	-	CASSLGGVKDHTQYF	TGTGCCAGCAGTCTAGGGGGGGTAAAGGATCATACGCAGTATTTT
-	TRBV11-3	TRBJ2-3	-	CASSLIEADGTDTQYF	TGTGCCAGCAGCTTAATCGAGGCAGACGGGACAGATACGCAGTATTTT
-	TRBV16	TRBJ1-1	TRBD1	CASSQRTGEDEAFF	TGTGCCAGCAGCCAGAGGACAGGGGAGGATGAAGCTTTCTTT
-	TRBV7-6	TRBJ1-1	-	CASSLDSTATYMNTEAFF	TGTGCCAGCAGCTTAGATTCTACAGCTACCTACATGAACACTGAAGCTTTCTTT
-	TRBV15	TRBJ1-2	-	CATSFEAGGYTF	TGTGCCACCAGCTTCGAGGCAGGGGGCTACACCTTC
-	TRBV4-1	TRBJ2-3	TRBD1	CASSPGQGVKLGTDTQYF	TGCGCCAGCAGCCCTGGACAGGGGGTAAAATTGGGCACAGATACGCAGTATTTT
-	TRBV10-3	TRBJ2-1	TRBD1	CAIRTGDYNEQFF	TGTGCCATCAGGACAGGGGACTACAATGAGCAGTTCTTC
-	TRBV9	TRBJ1-4	-	CASSVGGRLNEKLFF	TGTGCCAGCAGCGTAGGAGGTCGCCTTAATGAAAAACTGTTTTTT
-	TRBV11-2	TRBJ2-7	-	CASSTYQGAGEQYF	TGTGCCAGCAGCACCTACCAAGGGGCGGGAGAGCAGTACTTC
-	TRBV11-3	TRBJ2-7	TRBD2	CASSLAGGSYEQYF	TGTGCCAGCAGCCTAGCGGGGGGCTCCTACGAGCAGTACTTC
-	TRBV30	TRBJ2-7	-	CAWSSGAGDYEQYF	TGTGCCTGGAGTTCAGGGGCAGGGGACTACGAGCAGTACTTC
-	TRBV5-6	TRBJ1-1	-	CASSSRTESPLGTEAFF	TGTGCCAGCAGCTCTAGGACAGAGTCCCCCCTTGGCACTGAAGCTTTCTTT
-	TRBV5-1	TRBJ2-7	-	CASRLLTRRKEKTDKSYEQYF	TGCGCCAGCAGACTATTGACGAGAAGGAAAGAAAAAACGGACAAGAGCTACGAGCAGTACTTC
once	TRBV11-2	TRBJ1-5	TRBD1	CASSLGQGRSQPQHF	TGTGCCAGCAGCTTAGGACAGGGGCGGTCGCAGCCCCAGCATTTT
-	TRBV12-5	TRBJ1-1	TRBD1	CASGLEQGLGGTEAFF	TGTGCTAGTGGTTTGGAACAGGGGCTGGGGGGAACTGAAGCTTTCTTT
-	TRBV10-3	TRBJ2-2	TRBD1	CATFDRESGELFF	TGTGCCACCTTCGACAGGGAGTCCGGGGAGCTGTTTTTT
once	TRBV5-5	TRBJ1-1	-	CASSPQVLSDTEAFF	TGTGCCAGCAGCCCCCAGGTTCTATCGGACACTGAAGCTTTCTTT
-	TRBV9	TRBJ1-1	-	CASSVGAMNTEAFF	TGTGCCAGCAGCGTAGGGGCCATGAACACTGAAGCTTTCTTT
-	TRBV9	TRBJ1-3	-	CASSVQGRRNTIYF	TGTGCCAGCAGCGTACAGGGGAGAAGAAACACCATATATTTT
-	TRBV2	TRBJ1-4	TRBD1	CASSNLPGQGEKLFF	TGTGCCAGCAGTAACCTCCCGGGACAGGGCGAAAAACTGTTTTTT
once	TRBV28	TRBJ2-7	-	CTVLSSEVMDEQYF	TGTACGGTCCTCTCCAGCGAAGTCATGGACGAGCAGTACTTC
-	TRBV7-8	TRBJ2-3	-	CASSQFAGSTTDTQYF	TGTGCCAGCAGCCAATTCGCGGGCAGTACCACAGATACGCAGTATTTT
-	TRBV27	TRBJ1-2	-	CASSIKGEGGYTF	TGTGCCAGCAGCATAAAGGGGGAAGGGGGCTACACCTTC
-	TRBV11-2	TRBJ2-1	-	CASSFFGNEQFF	TGTGCCAGCAGCTTCTTCGGGAATGAGCAGTTCTTC
-	TRBV5-6	TRBJ2-5	-	CASSFRGQETQYF	TGTGCCAGCAGCTTTCGGGGCCAAGAGACCCAGTACTTC
-	TRBV28	TRBJ2-3	TRBD2	CASSLTSGGYTDTQYF	TGTGCCAGCAGTTTGACATCGGGGGGTTACACAGATACGCAGTATTTT
-	TRBV7-3	TRBJ1-1	-	CASSLDMNTEAFF	TGTGCCAGCAGCTTGGACATGAACACTGAAGCTTTCTTT
-	TRBV4-1	TRBJ1-5	-	CASSQDWESSQHF	TGCGCCAGCAGCCAAGATTGGGAGAGTTCCCAGCATTTT
-	TRBV7-9	TRBJ1-2	-	CASSLGRVNHYGYTF	TGTGCCAGCAGCTTAGGCAGGGTTAATCACTATGGCTACACCTTC
-	TRBV11-2	TRBJ2-3	-	CASSSDATGETSTDTQYF	TGTGCCAGCAGCTCTGATGCGACAGGAGAGACTAGCACAGATACGCAGTATTTT
-	TRBV6-1	TRBJ1-5	TRBD1	CASSGDRNQPQHF	TGTGCCAGCAGTGGGGACAGGAATCAGCCCCAGCATTTT
-	TRBV6-4	TRBJ1-5	-	CASSDRGAGNCNQPQHF	TGTGCCAGCAGTGACCGCGGGGCAGGGAACTGCAATCAGCCCCAGCATTTT
-	TRBV9	TRBJ1-6	TRBD1	CASSAEQGYNSPLHF	TGTGCCAGCAGCGCCGAACAGGGGTATAATTCACCCCTCCACTTT
-	TRBV5-1	TRBJ2-5	TRBD1	CASSTGTGVKETQYF	TGCGCCAGCAGCACTGGGACAGGGGTTAAGGAGACCCAGTACTTC
-	TRBV4-2	TRBJ2-2	-	CASSQDPFTGEAGELFF	TGTGCCAGCAGCCAAGACCCATTTACAGGGGAGGCCGGGGAGCTGTTTTTT
-	TRBV14	TRBJ1-3	-	CASSREGGRAGNTIYF	TGTGCCAGCAGCCGAGAAGGGGGAAGAGCTGGAAACACCATATATTTT
-	TRBV6-5	TRBJ2-5	-	CASAGRRVGETQYF	TGTGCCAGCGCGGGACGGCGGGTCGGAGAGACCCAGTACTTC
-	TRBV28	TRBJ2-7	-	CASGGANREQYF	TGTGCCAGTGGAGGGGCGAATCGGGAGCAGTACTTC
-	TRBV12-1	TRBJ2-5	-	CASSFAWGPKTGTQYF	TGTGCCAGCAGCTTTGCATGGGGCCCTAAAACCGGGACCCAGTACTTC
-	TRBV19	TRBJ1-5	-	CASSATRQQPQHF	TGTGCCAGTAGTGCCACTCGACAGCAGCCCCAGCATTTT